The clone carrying this TCR beta chain was observed a few times. Its antigen is still unknown. A read error may be the cause here, since a much bigger clone is one base away. This CDR3 is built from 15 residues. V was cut by 6 bases and J by 3 bases, with 20 bases left in between. Per germline, CDR1 DFQATT and CDR2 SNEGSKA (reference sequence). The data originate from a study of T cells in Graves' hyperthyroidism and ophthalmopathy. Overall study: Peripheral blood specimens were obtained at initial diagnosis, prior to any treatment. Findings and limits, study-wide: Blood also held most thyroid clonotypes expanded beyond 0.001. Ophthalmopathy was told apart from stable hyperthyroidism by a 13 V-J model.

RNA transcripts gave rise to amplified TCR beta CDR3 regions. Primed by the HTBI set, a first-round RT-PCR was run on the TCR CDR3. TCRdb processed the multiplex PCR reads anew with MiXCR; each CDR3 protein has one entry. Of around 300,000 distinct CDR3 sequences listed, 12% to 15% are singletons. Preceding any ophthalmopathy symptoms, the blood sample dates from first hyperthyroidism diagnosis. The TCR sequence derives from a woman aged 45-65 years with Graves' hyperthyroidism that later progressed to Graves' ophthalmopathy. Material for sequencing was blood. J is TRBJ1-2 and V is TRBV20-1; D might be TRBD1 (5 bases). The CDR3 DNA follows: TGCAGTGCCGTGGGGCGGGGACGACCTGACTATGGCTACACCTTC. As protein: CSAVGRGRPDYGYTF.